These T cell receptor beta chains were read from a single sample in a study of blood T cell repertoires in COVID-19. The data were produced by immunoSEQ multiplex PCR, yet TCRdb's version contains in-frame clones alone and is incomplete. The sample includes 75,000 to 95,000 clones, 88% seen only once; the top ten take roughly a fifth. The sequencing input was peripheral blood. These receptor sequences come from a human donor in a cohort sampled during active COVID-19. The CDR3 runs from the conserved cysteine through the conserved F or W. A D gene is named only where the DNA matches it firmly. Clone size is not always given. Where it is, it says once, few, many or a class for expanded clones.

clone size: .; D gene: .; J gene: TRBJ2-7; V gene: TRBV20-1; CDR3 protein: CSASRPSGPSYEQYF; CDR3 DNA: TGCAGTGCTAGTCGTCCGAGCGGGCCATCCTACGAGCAGTACTTC
clone size: .; D gene: TRBD2; J gene: TRBJ2-5; V gene: TRBV7-2; CDR3 protein: CASSPRGGARETQYF; CDR3 DNA: TGTGCCAGCAGCCCCCGCGGGGGGGCCCGTGAGACCCAGTACTTC
clone size: .; D gene: TRBD1; J gene: TRBJ1-1; V gene: TRBV19; CDR3 protein: CASNRQGADTEAFF; CDR3 DNA: TGTGCCAGTAATCGACAGGGGGCCGACACTGAAGCTTTCTTT
clone size: once; D gene: TRBD2; J gene: TRBJ2-1; V gene: TRBV5-4; CDR3 protein: CASSLDSGRGNEQFF; CDR3 DNA: TGTGCCAGCAGCTTGGATAGCGGGAGGGGGAATGAGCAGTTCTTC
clone size: .; D gene: TRBD1; J gene: TRBJ1-6; V gene: TRBV28; CDR3 protein: CASRPPGQGGSPLHF; CDR3 DNA: TGTGCCAGCAGGCCGCCGGGACAGGGCGGTTCACCCCTCCACTTT
clone size: few; D gene: .; J gene: TRBJ1-5; V gene: TRBV11-2; CDR3 protein: CASSLDRVQPQHF; CDR3 DNA: TGTGCCAGCAGCTTAGACAGGGTTCAGCCCCAGCATTTT
clone size: .; D gene: .; J gene: TRBJ1-2; V gene: TRBV3-1/TRBV3-2; CDR3 protein: CASSPSVDNYGYTF; CDR3 DNA: TGTGCCAGCAGCCCTTCTGTAGATAACTATGGCTACACCTTC
clone size: .; D gene: TRBD2; J gene: TRBJ2-1; V gene: TRBV15; CDR3 protein: CATSRVRSSGDNEQFF; CDR3 DNA: TGTGCCACCAGCAGAGTCAGGTCTAGCGGGGACAATGAGCAGTTCTTC
clone size: .; D gene: TRBD2; J gene: TRBJ2-7; V gene: TRBV28; CDR3 protein: CASSLGGGPGNEQYF; CDR3 DNA: TGTGCCAGCAGTCTGGGGGGGGGACCTGGGAACGAGCAGTACTTC
clone size: few; D gene: TRBD1; J gene: TRBJ2-1; V gene: TRBV27; CDR3 protein: CASSRWTGYNEQFF; CDR3 DNA: TGTGCCAGCAGTCGTTGGACAGGGTACAATGAGCAGTTCTTC
clone size: .; D gene: .; J gene: TRBJ2-2; V gene: TRBV11-2; CDR3 protein: CASSLAYNTGELFF; CDR3 DNA: TGTGCCAGCAGCTTAGCTTATAACACCGGGGAGCTGTTTTTT
clone size: .; D gene: .; J gene: TRBJ1-2; V gene: TRBV6-5; CDR3 protein: CASFPVGRGYGYTF; CDR3 DNA: TGTGCCAGCTTTCCCGTGGGGCGGGGCTATGGCTACACCTTC
clone size: .; D gene: .; J gene: TRBJ1-5; V gene: TRBV30; CDR3 protein: CAWSGGGNQPQHF; CDR3 DNA: TGTGCCTGGAGTGGGGGGGGAAATCAGCCCCAGCATTTT
clone size: .; D gene: .; J gene: TRBJ1-2; V gene: TRBV19; CDR3 protein: CASSISADNNYGYTF; CDR3 DNA: TGTGCCAGTAGTATATCGGCGGACAACAACTATGGCTACACCTTC
clone size: .; D gene: TRBD1; J gene: TRBJ1-2; V gene: TRBV18; CDR3 protein: CASSPDREEGYTF; CDR3 DNA: TGTGCCAGCTCACCCGACAGGGAAGAAGGCTACACCTTC
clone size: .; D gene: .; J gene: TRBJ1-1; V gene: TRBV6-6; CDR3 protein: CASRSEGGTEAFF; CDR3 DNA: TGTGCCAGCAGGTCCGAAGGGGGTACTGAAGCTTTCTTT
clone size: once; D gene: TRBD1; J gene: TRBJ1-2; V gene: TRBV19; CDR3 protein: CASSIAIYRGPSGYTF; CDR3 DNA: TGTGCCAGTAGTATCGCTATTTACAGGGGACCTAGTGGCTACACCTTC
clone size: .; D gene: .; J gene: TRBJ1-3; V gene: TRBV6-5; CDR3 protein: CASSYLGQLSGNTIYF; CDR3 DNA: TGTGCCAGCAGTTACCTCGGACAGCTCTCTGGAAACACCATATATTTT
clone size: .; D gene: TRBD2; J gene: TRBJ2-3; V gene: TRBV7-3; CDR3 protein: CASSPRSGRRTDTQYF; CDR3 DNA: TGTGCCAGCAGCCCCCGCAGCGGGAGACGCACAGATACGCAGTATTTT
clone size: .; D gene: .; J gene: TRBJ1-2; V gene: TRBV18; CDR3 protein: CASSLREGYGYTF; CDR3 DNA: TGTGCCAGCTCACTCAGGGAGGGCTATGGCTACACCTTC
clone size: .; D gene: TRBD2; J gene: TRBJ2-1; V gene: TRBV5-1; CDR3 protein: CASSPQTSSDEQFF; CDR3 DNA: TGCGCCAGCAGCCCCCAGACTAGCTCGGATGAGCAGTTCTTC
clone size: few; D gene: .; J gene: TRBJ2-7; V gene: TRBV5-4; CDR3 protein: CASSTDRTYEQYF; CDR3 DNA: TGTGCCAGCAGCACAGACAGGACCTACGAGCAGTACTTC
clone size: .; D gene: TRBD2; J gene: TRBJ2-3; V gene: TRBV3-1/TRBV3-2; CDR3 protein: CASSLLAADTQYF; CDR3 DNA: TGTGCCAGCAGCCTCCTAGCGGCAGATACGCAGTATTTT
clone size: .; D gene: .; J gene: TRBJ1-2; V gene: TRBV6-2/TRBV6-3; CDR3 protein: CASSPDSNYGYTF; CDR3 DNA: TGTGCCAGCAGCCCCGACAGTAACTATGGCTACACCTTC
clone size: .; D gene: .; J gene: TRBJ1-1; V gene: TRBV5-4; CDR3 protein: CASSPKQGGSYTEAFF; CDR3 DNA: TGTGCCAGCAGCCCGAAACAGGGCGGGTCGTACACTGAAGCTTTCTTT
clone size: .; D gene: .; J gene: TRBJ2-3; V gene: TRBV15; CDR3 protein: CATSRQARSTDTQYF; CDR3 DNA: TGTGCCACCAGCAGACAGGCCCGGAGCACAGATACGCAGTATTTT
clone size: .; D gene: TRBD1; J gene: TRBJ2-7; V gene: TRBV10-3; CDR3 protein: CAIAGQGGLYEQYF; CDR3 DNA: TGTGCCATTGCCGGACAGGGCGGTTTGTACGAGCAGTACTTC
clone size: .; D gene: .; J gene: TRBJ2-1; V gene: TRBV5-5; CDR3 protein: CASSLVLYNEQFF; CDR3 DNA: TGTGCCAGCAGCTTGGTTCTGTACAATGAGCAGTTCTTC
clone size: few; D gene: TRBD1; J gene: TRBJ2-2; V gene: TRBV28; CDR3 protein: CASSLLGQGGTGELFF; CDR3 DNA: TGTGCCAGCAGTCTTCTCGGACAGGGGGGTACCGGGGAGCTGTTTTTT
clone size: .; D gene: .; J gene: TRBJ2-3; V gene: TRBV2; CDR3 protein: CASSGNTASTDTQYF; CDR3 DNA: TGTGCCAGCAGTGGAAATACAGCCAGCACAGATACGCAGTATTTT
clone size: .; D gene: .; J gene: TRBJ2-7; V gene: TRBV2; CDR3 protein: CASSEAFPDSYEQYF; CDR3 DNA: TGTGCCAGCAGTGAGGCATTCCCCGACTCCTACGAGCAGTACTTC
clone size: .; D gene: TRBD1; J gene: TRBJ1-2; V gene: TRBV5-4; CDR3 protein: CASSLARDSENYGYTF; CDR3 DNA: TGTGCCAGCAGCTTGGCCCGGGACAGTGAAAACTATGGCTACACCTTC
clone size: .; D gene: .; J gene: TRBJ2-3; V gene: TRBV11-2; CDR3 protein: CASSWSGGTQYF; CDR3 DNA: TGTGCCAGCAGCTGGTCGGGTGGCACGCAGTATTTT
clone size: once; D gene: .; J gene: TRBJ1-6; V gene: TRBV2; CDR3 protein: CASMWAPNSPLHF; CDR3 DNA: TGTGCCAGCATGTGGGCCCCTAATTCACCCCTCCACTTT
clone size: .; D gene: TRBD1; J gene: TRBJ2-4; V gene: TRBV19; CDR3 protein: CASSMGQVAKNIQYF; CDR3 DNA: TGTGCCAGTAGTATGGGACAGGTAGCCAAAAACATTCAGTACTTC
clone size: .; D gene: TRBD2; J gene: TRBJ2-5; V gene: TRBV4-1; CDR3 protein: CASSQDVAGGGQGTQYF; CDR3 DNA: TGCGCCAGCAGCCAAGATGTAGCGGGGGGCGGTCAAGGGACCCAGTACTTC
clone size: few; D gene: .; J gene: TRBJ1-1; V gene: TRBV9; CDR3 protein: CASSVDRNTEAFF; CDR3 DNA: TGTGCCAGCAGCGTAGATAGGAACACTGAAGCTTTCTTT
clone size: .; D gene: TRBD1; J gene: TRBJ1-5; V gene: TRBV19; CDR3 protein: CASGGTGGSQPQHF; CDR3 DNA: TGTGCCAGTGGCGGGACAGGGGGAAGTCAGCCCCAGCATTTT
clone size: .; D gene: .; J gene: TRBJ2-5; V gene: TRBV27; CDR3 protein: CASSGGWETQYF; CDR3 DNA: TGTGCCAGCAGTGGGGGGTGGGAGACCCAGTACTTC
clone size: .; D gene: .; J gene: TRBJ2-2; V gene: TRBV19; CDR3 protein: CASSPGPGELFF; CDR3 DNA: TGTGCCAGTAGTCCAGGGCCCGGGGAGCTGTTTTTT
clone size: .; D gene: TRBD2; J gene: TRBJ2-2; V gene: TRBV5-1; CDR3 protein: CASSPPRLAANTGELFF; CDR3 DNA: TGCGCCAGCAGCCCTCCTAGACTAGCGGCGAACACCGGGGAGCTGTTTTTT
clone size: medium-sized; D gene: TRBD1; J gene: TRBJ1-6; V gene: TRBV13; CDR3 protein: CASSSDRGRGSPLHF; CDR3 DNA: TGTGCCAGCAGCTCCGACAGGGGGCGAGGGTCACCCCTCCACTTT
clone size: .; D gene: TRBD1; J gene: TRBJ1-1; V gene: TRBV10-3; CDR3 protein: CAISFDGQGNTEAFF; CDR3 DNA: TGTGCCATCAGTTTTGACGGACAGGGGAACACTGAAGCTTTCTTT
clone size: .; D gene: TRBD1; J gene: TRBJ2-1; V gene: TRBV5-4; CDR3 protein: CASSLPQTGVNEQFF; CDR3 DNA: TGTGCCAGCAGCTTACCTCAAACAGGGGTCAATGAGCAGTTCTTC
clone size: .; D gene: TRBD1; J gene: TRBJ2-2; V gene: TRBV27; CDR3 protein: CASRPQGAVNTGELFF; CDR3 DNA: TGTGCCAGCAGGCCACAGGGGGCCGTTAACACCGGGGAGCTGTTTTTT
clone size: .; D gene: .; J gene: TRBJ2-4; V gene: TRBV6-2/TRBV6-3; CDR3 protein: CASSTTANIQYF; CDR3 DNA: TGTGCCAGCAGCACGACAGCCAACATTCAGTACTTC
clone size: .; D gene: .; J gene: TRBJ1-1; V gene: TRBV7-9; CDR3 protein: CASSVDRWVEAFF; CDR3 DNA: TGTGCCAGCAGCGTAGACAGGTGGGTTGAAGCTTTCTTT
clone size: .; D gene: .; J gene: TRBJ2-7; V gene: TRBV28; CDR3 protein: CASSFAGSINAGQYF; CDR3 DNA: TGTGCCAGCAGTTTTGCCGGCTCCATTAATGCGGGGCAGTACTTC
clone size: .; D gene: .; J gene: TRBJ1-5; V gene: TRBV19; CDR3 protein: CASREVGFNQPQHF; CDR3 DNA: TGTGCCAGTCGGGAGGTGGGTTTCAATCAGCCCCAGCATTTT
clone size: .; D gene: .; J gene: TRBJ1-1; V gene: TRBV3-1/TRBV3-2; CDR3 protein: CASSSYGNTEAFF; CDR3 DNA: TGTGCCAGCAGCTCATACGGGAACACTGAAGCTTTCTTT
clone size: .; D gene: .; J gene: TRBJ2-5; V gene: TRBV7-2; CDR3 protein: CASSFYREQETQYF; CDR3 DNA: TGTGCCAGCAGCTTTTACAGGGAACAAGAGACCCAGTACTTC
clone size: .; D gene: TRBD1; J gene: TRBJ2-7; V gene: TRBV9; CDR3 protein: CARGDRAYEQYF; CDR3 DNA: TGTGCCAGAGGGGACAGAGCCTACGAGCAGTACTTC
clone size: .; D gene: TRBD1; J gene: TRBJ1-1; V gene: TRBV5-5; CDR3 protein: CASSEDRGRWYTEAFF; CDR3 DNA: TGTGCCAGCAGCGAGGACAGGGGGCGATGGTACACTGAAGCTTTCTTT
clone size: once; D gene: .; J gene: TRBJ1-4; V gene: TRBV5-5; CDR3 protein: CASSLVSGVTNEKLFF; CDR3 DNA: TGTGCCAGCAGCCTCGTTTCCGGGGTCACGAATGAAAAACTGTTTTTT
clone size: .; D gene: TRBD1; J gene: TRBJ2-3; V gene: TRBV25-1; CDR3 protein: CASSGDRRLSTDTQYF; CDR3 DNA: TGTGCCAGCAGTGGGGACAGGCGACTTAGCACAGATACGCAGTATTTT
clone size: .; D gene: TRBD1; J gene: TRBJ1-4; V gene: TRBV18; CDR3 protein: CASSRSTGLNEKLFF; CDR3 DNA: TGTGCCAGCTCACGCTCGACAGGGCTGAATGAAAAACTGTTTTTT
clone size: .; D gene: TRBD2; J gene: TRBJ2-5; V gene: TRBV3-1/TRBV3-2; CDR3 protein: CASSQAASGRAGTQYF; CDR3 DNA: TGTGCCAGCAGCCAAGCGGCTAGCGGGAGAGCAGGAACCCAGTACTTC
clone size: .; D gene: .; J gene: TRBJ2-1; V gene: TRBV7-6; CDR3 protein: CASSYGLKTFF; CDR3 DNA: TGTGCCAGCAGCTACGGACTTAAAACGTTCTTC
clone size: .; D gene: TRBD1; J gene: TRBJ2-3; V gene: TRBV6-2/TRBV6-3; CDR3 protein: CASSYGGTGTDTQYF; CDR3 DNA: TGTGCCAGCAGTTACGGGGGGACAGGGACAGATACGCAGTATTTT